Listed below are T cell receptor beta chains from one sample, sequenced in a study of cytomegalovirus exposure and HLA in healthy donors. TCRdb keeps only in-frame clones here, not all; method: immunoSEQ multiplex PCR. Seen here are about 160,000 clones, around 80% observed once, and the top ten hold about 0.76%. The sample comprised PBMCs. The receptors originated from a woman under 30 in good health and CMV-seronegative. CDR3s include the opening cysteine and the closing phenylalanine or tryptophan. The D gene is left open where the match is weak. Clone sizes are given selectively: once, few, many, or a class where the clone is expanded.

TRBV6-5	TRBJ2-7	.	TRBD1	TGTGCCAGCAGTTACTCGAGGGACAGGGGAAGCGAGCAGTACTTC	CASSYSRDRGSEQYF
TRBV5-1	TRBJ2-1	.	TRBD2	TGCGCCAGCAGCTTGGAAGGAGGGCTAGCGGGAGTACATGAGCAGTTCTTC	CASSLEGGLAGVHEQFF
TRBV11-2	TRBJ2-7	.	TRBD1	TGTGCCAGCAGCTTGGACAGGTGGTCCTACGAGCAGTACTTC	CASSLDRWSYEQYF
TRBV11-3	TRBJ2-5	.	TRBD2	TGTGCCAGCAGCTTAATGGCGGGAGGGCCGGACTCGACCCAGTACTTC	CASSLMAGGPDSTQYF
TRBV5-4	TRBJ2-7	.	TRBD1	TGTGCCAGCAGCTTGTCCCCGGGACAGGGTTACGAGCAGTACTTC	CASSLSPGQGYEQYF
TRBV21-1	TRBJ2-7	.	.	TGTGCCAGCAGCAAAGGCCCCGTACTAGCGGGAATCGACTACGAGCAGTACTTC	CASSKGPVLAGIDYEQYF
TRBV6-5	TRBJ2-5	many	.	TGTGCCAGCAGTTTAGGCAGGGAAGAGACCCAGTACTTC	CASSLGREETQYF
TRBV2	TRBJ1-4	.	.	TGTGCCAGCAGTGAACGAAGACAGGTTGAAAAACTGTTTTTT	CASSERRQVEKLFF
TRBV18	TRBJ1-2	.	.	TGTGCCAGCTCACCCGGGGAAGGAGGTGGCTACACCTTC	CASSPGEGGGYTF
TRBV6-1	TRBJ2-7	few	TRBD1	TGTGCCAGCAGAGACAGGGTTTTCGCTCTAGAGCAGTACTTC	CASRDRVFALEQYF
TRBV27	TRBJ2-7	.	.	TGTGCCAGCACCGTACAGGGCCACTCCTACGAGCAGTACTTC	CASTVQGHSYEQYF
TRBV6-5	TRBJ2-5	once	TRBD1	TGTGCCAGCAGTGGGACAGGGACGCGACAAGAGACCCAGTACTTC	CASSGTGTRQETQYF
TRBV6-1	TRBJ2-1	.	TRBD2	TGTGCCAGCTGCTGGCGGGAGGGCGATGAGCAGTTCTTC	CASCWREGDEQFF
TRBV7-8	TRBJ2-7	.	.	TGTGCCAGCAGCTTAGCGGGCAGTACCTACGAGCAGTACTTC	CASSLAGSTYEQYF
TRBV2	TRBJ2-1	.	TRBD2	TGTGCCAGCAGTGGCGGGGGGAGGGAGCAGTTCTTC	CASSGGGREQFF
TRBV7-2	TRBJ1-4	.	TRBD1	TGTGCCAGCAGCTCATGGGGACAGGCTAATGAAAAACTGTTTTTT	CASSSWGQANEKLFF
TRBV4-1	TRBJ2-3	once	TRBD2	TGCGCCAGCAGCCAGAGCGGGGGAGGGGATACGCAGTATTTT	CASSQSGGGDTQYF
TRBV11-2	TRBJ2-3	.	TRBD2	TGTGCCAGCAGCTTCGCAGGGACTAGCGGGCGCACAGATACGCAGTATTTT	CASSFAGTSGRTDTQYF
TRBV27	TRBJ2-7	once	TRBD2	TGTGCCAGCAGTTTAAAGGCGGGAGGGGCCTACGAGCAGTACTTC	CASSLKAGGAYEQYF
TRBV13	TRBJ2-7	.	TRBD2	TGTGCCAGCAGTCCAGTGGGACTAGCGGGAGACTACGAGCAGTACTTC	CASSPVGLAGDYEQYF
TRBV7-2	TRBJ2-5	.	TRBD2	TGTGCCAGCAGCTTAGATGCGGGGGGCGTCAAGACCCAGTACTTC	CASSLDAGGVKTQYF
TRBV11-2	TRBJ2-7	once	TRBD1	TGTGCCAGCAGCTTATGGTACCGGGACAGGACATCCTACGAGCAGTACTTC	CASSLWYRDRTSYEQYF
TRBV5-4	TRBJ2-7	.	TRBD2	TGTGCCAGCAGCTTAGGAGCGGGAGTCGGCGAGCAGTACTTC	CASSLGAGVGEQYF
TRBV28	TRBJ1-1	.	TRBD1	TGTGCCAGCTCACATCAGGGGGCCAGAACTGAAGCTTTCTTT	CASSHQGARTEAFF
TRBV7-2	TRBJ2-7	.	.	TGTGCCAGCAGCAGGAGGGGCCCCTACGAGCAGTACTTC	CASSRRGPYEQYF
TRBV14	TRBJ2-7	few	.	TGTGCCAGCAGTCCAAGGAACGGGTTATCCTACGAGCAGTACTTC	CASSPRNGLSYEQYF
TRBV14	TRBJ2-2	.	TRBD1	TGTGCCAGCAGCCAGCTAGACAGGGGGAACACCGGGGAGCTGTTTTTT	CASSQLDRGNTGELFF
TRBV4-1	TRBJ2-3	.	.	TGCGCCAGCAGCCAAGAAGGCGGCGATCCAGATACGCAGTATTTT	CASSQEGGDPDTQYF
TRBV2	TRBJ2-1	.	.	TGTGCCAGCAGGGGACAAAGACCAGGGGATGAGCAGTTCTTC	CASRGQRPGDEQFF
TRBV11-2	TRBJ2-7	.	.	TGTGCCAGCAGCACCCGGCCCGACAGCTCCTACGAGCAGTACTTC	CASSTRPDSSYEQYF
TRBV30	TRBJ2-7	.	TRBD1	TGTGCCTGGGACACGACAGGGGGCATGAGCGAGCAGTACTTC	CAWDTTGGMSEQYF
TRBV4-3	TRBJ2-1	.	.	TGCGCCAGCAGCCAATTGAGGGGGAATGAGCAGTTCTTC	CASSQLRGNEQFF
TRBV11-1	TRBJ2-3	few	TRBD2	TGTGCCAGCAGCTTAGATTGGCTAGCGGGAGTGGTCACAGATACGCAGTATTTT	CASSLDWLAGVVTDTQYF
TRBV4-1	TRBJ2-5	.	TRBD2	TGCGCCAGCAGCCAAGTGGGCCTAGCGGAAGAGACCCAGTACTTC	CASSQVGLAEETQYF
TRBV7-6	TRBJ2-7	.	.	TGTGCCAGCAGCTTATCCGACAGCTACGAGCAGTACTTC	CASSLSDSYEQYF
TRBV7-9	TRBJ2-7	once	TRBD2	TGTGCCAGCAGCTTAACAAGTTCACGGGGGGATTACGAGCAGTACTTC	CASSLTSSRGDYEQYF
TRBV11-2	TRBJ1-2	few	.	TGTGCCAGCAGCTTGACGTCTTCGGGGAACTATGGCTACACCTTC	CASSLTSSGNYGYTF
TRBV2	TRBJ2-7	.	.	TGTGCCAGCAGTGAACGGACAGTTGCCTACGAGCAGTACTTC	CASSERTVAYEQYF
TRBV6-4	TRBJ1-4	.	TRBD1	TGTGCCAGCAGCCCGGGACAGGGTAATGAAAAACTGTTTTTT	CASSPGQGNEKLFF
TRBV27	TRBJ2-2	once	.	TGTGCCAGCAGAAGGAGCCCCGGGGAGCTGTTTTTT	CASRRSPGELFF
TRBV7-2	TRBJ2-3	.	TRBD2	TGTGCCAGCAGCGTCGCCGGGACTAGCGAGCCCACGCAGTATTTT	CASSVAGTSEPTQYF
TRBV6-5	TRBJ2-5	.	TRBD2	TGTGCCAGCAGTTACTCGCTAGCCCGGGGGGGGACCCAGTACTTC	CASSYSLARGGTQYF
TRBV11-2	TRBJ2-3	.	.	TGTGCCAGCAGCTACCTGAGGGATACGCAGTATTTT	CASSYLRDTQYF
TRBV25-1	TRBJ2-1	.	.	TGTGCCAGCAGTCCCGGGAGCTATGAGCAGTTCTTC	CASSPGSYEQFF
TRBV10-3	TRBJ2-1	.	.	TGTGCCATCAGTGCCCGAGACATACGCGATGAGCAGTTCTTC	CAISARDIRDEQFF
TRBV5-1	TRBJ2-1	.	TRBD1	TGCGCCAGCAGCTTGGAGGGACAGTTCTACAATGAGCAGTTCTTC	CASSLEGQFYNEQFF
TRBV10-3	TRBJ1-1	.	.	TGTGCCATCAAGGCGGAGGGGAACACTGAAGCTTTCTTT	CAIKAEGNTEAFF
TRBV6-5	TRBJ2-7	.	TRBD2	TGTGCCAGCAGCTTGGGACTAGGCTGGCAGTACTTC	CASSLGLGWQYF
TRBV5-1	TRBJ2-7	.	.	TGCGCCAGCAGCTTGGGTCTGCGGGATCCCGAGCAGTACTTC	CASSLGLRDPEQYF
TRBV10-3	TRBJ1-2	.	.	TGTGCCATCAGTGAAGGGGGAGATGGGGGCTACACCTTC	CAISEGGDGGYTF
TRBV19	TRBJ2-7	.	.	TGTGCCAGTAGTATGGGGCTAGTTGTCTCCTACGAGCAGTACTTC	CASSMGLVVSYEQYF
TRBV7-9	TRBJ2-7	.	.	TGTGCCAGCAGCTCCCGGGACAAATCCCACGAGCAGTACTTC	CASSSRDKSHEQYF
TRBV5-8	TRBJ2-3	.	.	TGTGCCAGCAGCTTGGTGCCTCTAAACACAGATACGCAGTATTTT	CASSLVPLNTDTQYF
TRBV28	TRBJ1-5	once	TRBD1	TGTGCCAGCAGCCTGGACAGGGGAAACAATCAGCCCCAGCATTTT	CASSLDRGNNQPQHF
TRBV5-1	TRBJ2-3	.	.	TGCGCCAGCAGCTTGAGAGCAGATACGCAGTATTTT	CASSLRADTQYF
TRBV15	TRBJ2-7	.	.	TGTGCCACCAGCAGGGGTGGCGGGGCTACCTACGAGCAGTACTTC	CATSRGGGATYEQYF
TRBV28	TRBJ2-7	.	.	TGTGCCAGCAGTTTATCCTCCCGTATCGGCTACGAGCAGTACTTC	CASSLSSRIGYEQYF
TRBV19	TRBJ1-6	.	.	TGTGCCAGTAGTGCCGAACCTCAGGGGTTCTATTCACCCCTCCACTTT	CASSAEPQGFYSPLHF
TRBV5-1	TRBJ2-5	.	TRBD1	TGCGCCAGCAGCTTGGGGACAGGAGCCCAAGAGACCCAGTACTTC	CASSLGTGAQETQYF